This T cell receptor beta chain was recovered during a study of memory CD4+ T cells and cytomegalovirus serostatus (dated by TCRdb to the late 2010s). Context from the whole study: A total of about 33 healthy Belgian adults, of whom 9 were CMV seropositive and approximately 24 were CMV seronegative, were included in the cohort. CD4+ memory TCRbeta repertoires of a Belgian cohort with known cytomegalovirus serostatus were sequenced in order to replicate a published TCR-based CMV serostatus classifier. Overall study outcomes, separate from this receptor: Only CD4+CD45RO+ memory cells were sequenced, in contrast to the original study, which included naive and memory CD4+ and CD8+ populations. For CMV serostatus prediction, a median bootstrapped AUC of about 0.96 was reached with the original framework, and a median bootstrapped AUC of around 0.9 was reached with a US-trained random forest. A median bootstrapped AUC of 0.95 with a 95% CI of 0.76-1.00 was achieved on the Belgian cohort by the original-framework classifier. Among the roughly 160 previously reported CMV-associated TCRbeta sequences, 60 to 70 showed up in the CD4+ memory repertoires, with each one found in between one and five individuals. The results were interpreted as suggesting that the CMV-associated TCR signature is mostly present in the CD4+ memory repertoire.

The Quick-DNA Microprep Kit was used to extract genomic DNA from the sorted cells. Amplification of TCRbeta DNA was done with the immunoSEQ hsTCRbeta kit, following the protocol from the manufacturer. TCRbeta libraries were sequenced on an Illumina MiSeq instrument. The original methods were these. Once out-of-frame sequences had been removed, 2,204,828 distinct TCRbeta sequences were left, which works out to an average of approximately 70,000 per individual. Each individual was scored using the number of some 160 previously reported CMV-associated TCRbeta sequences that the individual carried and the total number of productive distinct TCRbeta sequences. A beta-binomial model was reimplemented in Python, and scikit-learn random forests with default parameters were trained on data from the US cohort. On the Belgian cohort, classifier performance was reported as the median AUC, along with percentile confidence intervals, across 10,000 bootstrap iterations. The table was pulled from immuneACCESS by TCRdb, which kept in-frame rearrangements only. Such tables lose some clones; where checked, under half of the loss comes from unresolved V genes, and the rest has no known cause. The V and J calls and clone size were taken over from that table, and D and trimming were inferred from the DNA. The sample table holds 35,000 to 50,000 clones, of which approximately 80% were seen once. Approximately 0.54% of the sample rests with the top ten.

Single viable CD3+CD4+CD8-CD45RO+ cells were sorted as memory CD4+ T cells on a FACSAria II. CMV serostatus was assessed using a Roche Elecsys assay, by which serum IgG against CMV pp150, pp28, p38 and p52 was detected. Following thawing, total CD4+ T cells were enriched through positive selection using CD4 magnetic microbeads. The samples came from a different study that was designed specifically to examine the CD4+ T cell memory repertoire. Peripheral blood mononuclear cells were isolated and cryopreserved according to standard operating procedures, and serum was kept at -80 degrees C. Staining used CD3-PerCP (BW264/56), CD4-APC (RPA-T4), CD45RO-PE (UCHT1) and CD8-Pacific Orange (3B5) antibodies, with Sytox blue excluding non-viable cells. V ends up 4 bases short and J 3 bases short, with an unmatched junction base count of 9. CDR1 and CDR2, per the germline V gene, are MNHNS and SASEGT. From cysteine to phenylalanine, the CDR3 is 16 amino acids long. Only the CDR3 part of the read is kept: 48 bases, read in frame from the first base.

This clone was observed a few times. This receptor's antigen is unknown. No much larger clonotype is one base removed from it; base qualities were not supplied. The TCR sequence derives from an adult in good health and CMV-seronegative. The specimen was memory CD4+ T cells from blood. Rearrangement joined TRBV6-1 to TRBJ1-2, with 9 central nucleotides matching TRBD1. The CDR3 amino acid sequence is: CASSGFPGQGDYGYTF. Here is the DNA: TGTGCCAGCAGTGGGTTCCCGGGACAGGGAGACTATGGCTACACCTTC.